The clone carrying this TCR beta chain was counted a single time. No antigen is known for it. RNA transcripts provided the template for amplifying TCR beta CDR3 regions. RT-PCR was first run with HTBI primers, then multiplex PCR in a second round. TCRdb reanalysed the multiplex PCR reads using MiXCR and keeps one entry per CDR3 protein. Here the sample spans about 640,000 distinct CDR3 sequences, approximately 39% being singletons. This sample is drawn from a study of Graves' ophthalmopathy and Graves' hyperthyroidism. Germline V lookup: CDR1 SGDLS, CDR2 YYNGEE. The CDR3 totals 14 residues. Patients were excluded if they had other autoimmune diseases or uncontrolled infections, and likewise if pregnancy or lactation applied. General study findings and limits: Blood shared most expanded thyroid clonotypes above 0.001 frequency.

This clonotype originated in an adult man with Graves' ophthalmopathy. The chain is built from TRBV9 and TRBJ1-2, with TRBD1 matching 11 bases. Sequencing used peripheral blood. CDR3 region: CAPATGQGAGGYTF. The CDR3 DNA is TGTGCTCCCGCGACCGGACAGGGGGCTGGTGGCTACACCTTC.